This entry describes one T cell receptor (beta chain). The CDR3 loop spans 12 amino acids. V gave up 6 bases and J gave up 2 bases, with 5 bases separating them. Germline CDR1 reads MDHEN; CDR2 reads SYDVKM. This sample was taken from a study of blood T cell repertoires in COVID-19. The overall study: COVID-19 samples from acute and convalescent phases originated in the United States, Italy and Spain. Sample material is recorded as cDNA or gDNA derived from T cells, B-cell-depleted T cells, or PBMCs.

Per the original methods: From reference gene primer amplification, estimates of nucleated cell counts were derived. The table came from immunoSEQ multiplex PCR; TCRdb's copy has only in-frame clones and leaves some out. V and J calls and clone size come straight from that table; D and trimming were deduced from the DNA. This table has some 240,000 clones, 80% to 90% appearing once. The rearrangement uses TRBV28 and TRBJ1-5, with D unresolved. The sample was peripheral blood. This receptor was identified in a woman aged 40-49 years who had recovered from COVID-19. DNA for the CDR3: TGTGCCAGCAGCGAGGGCAATCAGCCCCAGCATTTT. Translating it yields CASSEGNQPQHF.